Below, 21 T cell receptor beta chains from the same sample are listed, as sequenced in a study of blood T cells in healthy people across ages. Using a J-beta primer mix together with a sample-barcoded 5' primer, a second PCR was run for roughly 7 to 11 cycles. TCRdb re-called the 5' RACE reads with MiXCR, one entry per CDR3 protein. The sample lists about 1.1 million distinct CDR3 sequences; 30% to 40% were seen once. The specimen was blood. The receptor set was obtained from a man aged 18 to 30 in good health.

This clonotype was observed a single time. A much larger clone is a single base away; this may be a read error. V and J are TRBV7-9 and TRBJ1-1; TRBD1 agrees at 7 bases. The junction had 5 bases not matched to a gene; V was cut back by 7 bases and J by 3 bases. The germline gives CDR1 SEHNR, CDR2 FQNEAQ (reference sequence). The CDR3 consists of 13 residues. As DNA, the CDR3 is TGTGCCAGCACCCTTACAGGGGACACTGAAGCTTTCTTT. Translated, it gives CASTLTGDTEAFF.

The rearrangement links TRBV12-3 or TRBV12-4 to TRBJ2-1, with TRBD2 matching 10 bases. The CDR3 totals 14 residues. Trimming removed 3 bases from V and 6 bases from J; junction bases left unmatched: 2. The CDR3 sequence is CASSFSGGTNEQFF. The DNA of the CDR3 is TGTGCCAGCAGTTTTAGCGGGGGGACCAATGAGCAGTTCTTC.

The rearrangement joins TRBV7-2 to TRBJ2-1, with D perhaps matching TRBD2 (5 bases). The V gene's germline CDR1 is SGHTA and CDR2 FQGNSA. CDR3 size: 16 residues. V was cut by 4 bases and J by 13 bases, with 26 bases left in between. In DNA form, the CDR3 reads TGTGCCAGCAGCTCCCCCGTGCTAGCAGTCTTAGAGACCCAGTTCTTC. Translating gives CASSSPVLAVLETQFF.

In its sample, this clonotype was seen many times. The chain uses TRBV7-2 and TRBJ2-1; D remains ambiguous. The germline V gene encodes CDR1 SGHTA and CDR2 FQGNSA. Deletions cut 5 bases from V and 6 bases from J, with 17 bases between. The CDR3 is 15 residues long. The chain's CDR3 is CASSRRLDPLNEQFF. For the CDR3, the DNA is TGTGCCAGCAGCCGAAGACTGGACCCCCTCAATGAGCAGTTCTTC.

This chain uses TRBV10-3 with TRBJ1-2; D call uncertain. The V gene's germline CDR1 is ENHRY and CDR2 SYGVKD. This CDR3 is 15 amino acids long. The V end lost 0 bases, the J end lost 3 bases, and 11 bases lay between the germline ends. The CDR3 spells CAISESRTAYYGYTF. CDR3 sequence (DNA): TGTGCCATCAGTGAGTCCCGTACAGCATACTATGGCTACACCTTC.

This clonotype was counted a single time. The rearrangement joins TRBV10-3 to TRBJ2-2; tentatively, D is TRBD1 (6 bases). V lost 3 bases and J 6 bases, leaving 8 bases between the germline ends. CDR3 size: 13 residues. Per germline, CDR1 ENHRY and CDR2 SYGVKD. CDR3 sequence: CAISETGPGELFF. As DNA, the CDR3 is TGTGCCATCAGTGAAACAGGGCCCGGGGAGCTGTTTTTT.

CDR3 in amino acids: CASRSGQGAVNEQFF. The CDR3 coding sequence is TGTGCCAGCAGGTCTGGACAGGGGGCTGTCAATGAGCAGTTCTTC. The chain recombines TRBV3-1 with TRBJ2-1; TRBD1 matches 11 bases. CDR3 length equals 15 residues. After removal of 6 bases from V and 6 bases from J, the junction contained 7 bases not matched to a gene. CDR1 LGHDT and CDR2 YNNKEL come from the germline V gene (reference sequence).

The chain employs TRBV19 and TRBJ2-1; D is unclear. The V end was cut by 5 bases, the J end by 6 bases, with 14 bases between. The CDR3 has 14 residues. Germline CDR1 and CDR2: LNHDA and SQIVND (reference sequence). The CDR3 here is CASSHPVIGNEQFF. The CDR3 nucleotides read TGTGCCAGTAGTCACCCCGTGATCGGCAATGAGCAGTTCTTC.

The chain is built from TRBV7-9 and TRBJ1-2; TRBD1 matches 7 bases. This CDR3 has 14 amino acids. CDR1 is SEHNR and CDR2 is FQNEAQ in the germline V gene (reference sequence). The trim removed 4 bases at V and 4 bases at J, leaving 6 bases unmatched. The CDR3 loop reads CASSYETGIYGYTF. In DNA form, the CDR3 reads TGTGCCAGCAGCTATGAGACAGGGATCTATGGCTACACCTTC.

The table lists this clonotype with a few counts. The CDR3, as DNA: TGTGCCAGCAGCCTCACAGGGATCCGCCCAGATACGCAGTATTTT. Translation gives CASSLTGIRPDTQYF. V and J are TRBV7-9 and TRBJ2-3, with D possibly matching TRBD1 (6 bases). Trimming left V 5 bases short and J 4 bases short, with 16 bases between. CDR3 size: 15 residues. Germline V gene sequence: CDR1 SEHNR, CDR2 FQNEAQ (reference sequence).

This clonotype occurred a few times. The chain uses TRBV10-3 and TRBJ2-7; a possible D gene is TRBD1 (5 bases). The V end was cut by 4 bases, the J end by 0 bases, with 7 bases between. This CDR3 spans 13 amino acids. Per germline, CDR1 ENHRY and CDR2 SYGVKD. CDR3 sequence (DNA): TGTGCCATCAGTGCCGACAGCTCCTACGAGCAGTACTTC. It is translated as CAISADSSYEQYF.

The chain joins TRBV2 to TRBJ1-5, with 9 bases lining up with TRBD1. Losses at the gene ends were 8 bases for V and 4 bases for J; bases not matched to a gene: 12. This CDR3 has 16 residues. Per the germline V gene, CDR1 is SNHLY and CDR2 is FYNNEI. CDR3 protein: CASVWDRAHGNQPQHF. CDR3 DNA sequence: TGTGCCAGCGTATGGGACAGGGCTCACGGAAATCAGCCCCAGCATTTT.

This clonotype showed up just a few times. The chain links TRBV9 to TRBJ1-4, with D maybe TRBD1 (5 bases). V was pared by 4 bases and J by 7 bases, with 17 bases between. The CDR3 contains 15 residues. The germline gives CDR1 SGDLS, CDR2 YYNGEE. The CDR3 DNA reads as TGTGCCAGCAGCCTCCAAGGGGTGAGGGGTGAAAAACTGTTTTTT. Residues: CASSLQGVRGEKLFF.

The rearrangement links TRBV13 to TRBJ1-2, with D unresolved. This CDR3 region has 14 residues. Per germline, CDR1 PRHDT and CDR2 FYEKMQ (reference sequence). The V end lost 5 bases, the J end lost 8 bases, and 18 bases lay between the germline ends. CDR3 DNA sequence: TGTGCCAGCAGCGTACTAACCCCACGGCAGGGCTACACCTTC. Translating it yields CASSVLTPRQGYTF.

V and J are TRBV4-1 and TRBJ2-1; D may be TRBD2 (6 bases). The CDR3 has 14 amino acids. CDR1 is MGHRA and CDR2 is YSYEKL in the germline V gene. V was pared by 1 base and J by 6 bases, with 10 bases between. The chain's CDR3 is CASSQGEGGNEQFF. In nucleotides, the CDR3 is TGCGCCAGCAGCCAAGGCGAGGGAGGCAATGAGCAGTTCTTC.

This clonotype came up once. It is likely a read error, because the conserved phenylalanine at the end of the CDR3 is missing. The rearrangement joins TRBV7-3 to TRBJ2-5; a weak D match, TRBD1 (5 bases). The germline V gene has CDR1 SGHTA and CDR2 FQGTGA. Deletions cut 1 base from V and 2 bases from J, with 20 bases between. This CDR3 comprises 18 residues. The CDR3, as DNA: TGTGCCAGCAGCTTAATTAGTAACTTCCCCGACAGACAAGAGACCCAGTACCTC. Translating it yields CASSLISNFPDRQETQYL.

The J gene is TRBJ1-1, the V gene TRBV7-9, with D possibly being TRBD1 (5 bases). This CDR3 is built from 13 residues. Trimming stripped 5 bases from V and 12 bases from J, with 19 bases between. Looked up from germline, CDR1 is SEHNR and CDR2 is FQNEAQ (reference sequence). The CDR3 sequence is CASSENGGAGTFF. The CDR3 DNA sequence: TGTGCCAGCAGCGAGAACGGAGGGGCGGGAACTTTCTTT.

This clonotype was seen a few times. V and J are TRBV27 and TRBJ2-1; D is unresolved. CDR1 MNHEY and CDR2 SMNVEV come from the germline V gene (reference sequence). Trimming left V 6 bases short and J 10 bases short, with 10 bases between. The length of the CDR3 is 11 residues. This chain's CDR3 is CASSLDTEQFF. The CDR3 DNA reads TGTGCCAGCAGCCTCGATACAGAGCAGTTCTTC.

The chain combines TRBV5-1 with TRBJ2-1; no reliable D call. This CDR3 has 11 residues. V shed 5 bases and J shed 6 bases, with 6 bases lying between them. From germline, CDR1 is SGHRS and CDR2 YFSETQ. The CDR3, as DNA: TGCGCCAGCAGTGATTTCAATGAGCAGTTCTTC. It is translated as CASSDFNEQFF.

The sample holds many counts of this clonotype. The chain is built from TRBV12-3 or TRBV12-4 and TRBJ1-1, with 7 bases aligning to TRBD1. After removal of 6 bases from V and 4 bases from J, the junction contained 11 bases not matched to a gene. The CDR3 has 15 residues. CDR3: CASRSLQGLGTEAFF. The CDR3 DNA sequence: TGTGCCAGCAGGTCCTTACAGGGGCTGGGCACTGAAGCTTTCTTT.

The chain recombines TRBV5-1 with TRBJ2-5, with 7 positions matching TRBD2. Germline CDR1 SGHRS, CDR2 YFSETQ. The CDR3 loop spans 15 amino acids. Trimming cost V 6 bases and J 1 base; bases outside gene matches: 9. The CDR3, as DNA: TGCGCCAGCACCTTTACCGGGGGGTTCCAAGAGACCCAGTACTTC. As protein: CASTFTGGFQETQYF.